Below, 30 T cell receptor beta chains from the same sample are listed, as sequenced in a study of Graves' ophthalmopathy and Graves' hyperthyroidism. The study amplified TCR beta CDR3 regions using RNA transcripts. RT-PCR with HTBI primers came first, then second-round multiplex PCR. Via MiXCR, TCRdb re-called the multiplex PCR reads, giving one row per CDR3 protein. This sample carries about 40,000 distinct CDR3 sequences, 52% of them seen once, and the ten largest clones take roughly 18%. Source material: peripheral blood. These receptors were obtained from an adult man with Graves' ophthalmopathy.

This clonotype was seen only once. Here the CDR3 omits its conserved ending phenylalanine or tryptophan, so a read error is the likely source. V and J are TRBV12-3 or TRBV12-4 and TRBJ2-5; D unresolved. V was trimmed by 1 base and J by 5 bases, leaving 2 bases between them. CDR3 length equals 11 residues. CDR3 bases: TGTGCCAGCAGTTTAGGGGAGACCCAGTACGTC. This encodes CASSLGETQYV.

The CDR3 here is CASSLARDSRRYGYTF. CDR3 coding DNA: TGTGCCAGCAGCTTAGCGCGGGACAGTAGAAGGTATGGCTACACCTTC. The chain joins TRBV7-9 to TRBJ1-2; 7 bases are shared with TRBD1. The germline CDR1 and CDR2 sequences are SEHNR and FQNEAQ (reference sequence). Unmatched junction bases numbered 9, after V lost 0 bases and J lost 5 bases. This CDR3 contains 16 residues. The full variable domain, completed using reference TRBV7-9 and TRBJ1-2, is DTGVSQNPRHKITKRGQNVTFRCDPISEHNRLYWYRQTLGQGPEFLTYFQNEAQLEKSRLLSDRFSAERPKGSFSTLEIQRTEQGDSAMYLCASSLARDSRRYGYTFGSGTRLTVV.

In regard to this clonotype: At one end the junction does not follow the germline gene, possibly because of a read error. The chain couples TRBV7-9 to TRBJ1-1, with D possibly matching TRBD1 (6 bases). The CDR3 consists of 15 residues. CDR1 is SEHNR and CDR2 is FQNEAQ in the germline V gene (reference sequence). CDR3 loop: CASSLGKQGNNEAFF. The CDR3 DNA reads as TGTGCCAGCAGCTTAGGGAAACAGGGAAACAATGAAGCTTTCTTT. The complete variable domain, with remaining parts taken from reference TRBV7-9 and TRBJ1-1, reads DTGVSQNPRHKITKRGQNVTFRCDPISEHNRLYWYRQTLGQGPEFLTYFQNEAQLEKSRLLSDRFSAERPKGSFSTLEIQRTEQGDSAMYLCASSLGKQGNNEAFFGQGTRLTVV.

This chain joins TRBV2 and TRBJ1-5; 7 bases match TRBD1. Trimming removed 6 bases from V and 11 bases from J; junction bases left unmatched: 13. The germline CDR1 and CDR2 sequences are SNHLY and FYNNEI. The length of the CDR3 is 14 residues. The CDR3, as DNA: TGTGCCAGCAGGGCCGGGACAGTACAAGAGACCCAGCATTTT. It codes for CASRAGTVQETQHF.

As concerns this clonotype: Mismatch with germline at one junction end may stem from a read error. In DNA, the CDR3 is TGTGCCAGCGGGACAGACCAAGGGACCCAGTACTTC. Its translation is CASGTDQGTQYF. The chain uses TRBV2 and TRBJ2-5, with TRBD1 matching over 7 bases. The CDR3 extends over 12 amino acids. From germline, CDR1 is SNHLY and CDR2 FYNNEI.

The chain joins TRBV2 to TRBJ1-1, with D unresolved. CDR1 is SNHLY, CDR2 FYNNEI, per germline. The CDR3 is made up of 14 amino acids. The V end lost 0 bases, the J end lost 7 bases, and 12 bases lay between the germline ends. The CDR3 loop reads CASSEALRALEAFF. CDR3 bases: TGTGCCAGCAGTGAAGCGCTGAGGGCGCTTGAAGCTTTCTTT.

This clonotype was seen many times. The CDR3 DNA reads as TGCAGTGCTAGTTTTAGCGGGAGTTCCTACGAGCAGTACTTC. Translating gives CSASFSGSSYEQYF. V gene TRBV20-1 combines with J gene TRBJ2-7; 9 bases are a match to TRBD2. Germline CDR1 reads DFQATT; CDR2 reads SNEGSKA (reference sequence). Losses at the gene ends were 3 bases for V and 1 base for J; bases not matched to a gene: 4. This CDR3 has 14 residues.

The chain employs TRBV15 and TRBJ1-1; D unresolved. There are 15 residues in the CDR3. The germline CDR1 and CDR2 sequences are LNHNV and YYDKDF (reference sequence). The V and J ends lost 0 bases and 4 bases respectively, with 12 bases between them. The CDR3 DNA is TGTGCCACCAGCAGAGATGCGGGAGGCGCCACTGAAGCTTTCTTT. Protein sequence: CATSRDAGGATEAFF.

This clonotype was seen at least ten times. This sequence joins TRBV14 and TRBJ2-2, with 8 bases aligning to TRBD2. Germline lookup yields CDR1 SGHDN and CDR2 FVKESK. The CDR3 runs to 16 residues. V shed 5 bases, J shed 4 bases, and the junction held 9 bases outside the gene matches. CDR3 nucleotides: TGTGCCAGCAGCGGACCGGGACTAGTCGTCACCGGGGAGCTGTTTTTT. Protein: CASSGPGLVVTGELFF.

As concerns this clonotype: The junction shows a germline mismatch at one end, possibly a read error. This chain joins TRBV11-3 and TRBJ2-5; 11 nucleotides agree with TRBD2. Germline V lookup: CDR1 SGHNT, CDR2 YENEEA. The CDR3 is 14 residues long. CDR3 loop: CASSLTSGRETRCF. CDR3 sequence (DNA): TGTGCCAGCAGCTTAACTAGCGGGAGAGAGACCCGGTGCTTC.

The chain joins TRBV24-1 to TRBJ1-2; tentative D call: TRBD1 (5 bases). Germline V gene sequence: CDR1 KGHDR, CDR2 SFDVKD. The CDR3 totals 15 residues. V gave up 3 bases and J gave up 3 bases, with 13 bases separating them. The CDR3 nucleotides are TGTGCCACCAGTGATGAGAGACAGACCCACTATGGCTACACCTTC. It translates to CATSDERQTHYGYTF.

This clonotype was recorded many times. The J gene is TRBJ2-1, the V gene TRBV6-1, with 7 nucleotides matching TRBD1. The CDR3 runs 16 residues. Germline CDR1 is MNHNS and CDR2 is SASEGT. Unmatched junction bases numbered 4, after V lost 2 bases and J lost 0 bases. This CDR3 reads CASSETTGSSYNEQFF. The CDR3 bases are TGTGCCAGCAGTGAAACGACAGGGAGCTCCTACAATGAGCAGTTCTTC.

The chain joins TRBV20-1 to TRBJ2-5; 14 bases align to TRBD2. V gave up 6 bases and J gave up 5 bases; unmatched junction bases: 8. The CDR3 has 15 amino acids. Germline loops: CDR1 DFQATT, CDR2 SNEGSKA (reference sequence). In nucleotides, the CDR3 is TGCAGTGCCCACCGGACTAGCGGGGGGCGGGAGACCCAGTACTTC. Translating it yields CSAHRTSGGRETQYF.

This clonotype was recorded at least ten times. This chain links TRBV9 with TRBJ2-3, with a weak D call TRBD2 (6 bases). Germline assignment: CDR1 SGDLS and CDR2 YYNGEE. The germline V and J ends were trimmed by 1 base and 6 bases, with 15 bases remaining between them. The length of the CDR3 is 15 residues. CDR3 protein: CASSVSGPAGDTQYF. The CDR3 nucleotides read TGTGCCAGCAGCGTAAGCGGGCCCGCCGGGGATACGCAGTATTTT.

This sequence joins TRBV20-1 and TRBJ1-5; no clear D. This CDR3 has 11 amino acids. The germline V gene has CDR1 DFQATT and CDR2 SNEGSKA (reference sequence). Trimming shortened V by 2 bases and J by 12 bases, and 11 bases separated the two germline ends. CDR3 region: CSARLSRDQHF. CDR3 bases: TGCAGTGCTAGACTATCCCGGGACCAGCATTTT.

J is TRBJ2-1 and V is TRBV12-3 or TRBV12-4; D is possibly TRBD1 (6 bases). CDR3 size: 12 residues. V was pared by 6 bases and J by 6 bases, with 9 bases between. CDR3 residues: CASRGAGNEQFF. The CDR3, as DNA: TGTGCCAGCAGGGGGGCGGGCAATGAGCAGTTCTTC.

The chain links TRBV30 to TRBJ2-6; 9 bases map to TRBD2. CDR3 length: 13 amino acids. V was pared by 0 bases and J by 9 bases, with 0 bases of the junction left unmatched. Germline lookup yields CDR1 GTSNPN and CDR2 SVGIG (reference sequence). CDR3 in amino acids: CAWSVAGGNVLTF. CDR3 in DNA: TGTGCCTGGAGTGTAGCGGGAGGCAACGTCCTGACTTTC.

By share, this clonotype ranks as medium-sized. J is TRBJ1-2 and V is TRBV15, with 9 bases identical to TRBD1. The CDR3 has 17 amino acids. CDR1 and CDR2 from the germline V gene are LNHNV and YYDKDF (reference sequence). With V trimmed by 5 bases and J by 2 bases, 12 bases remained unmatched. The CDR3 coding sequence is TGTGCCACCAGCGGAAGCTACTCCGGGACAGGGAACTATGGCTACACCTTC. Translated, it gives CATSGSYSGTGNYGYTF.

This clonotype was picked up a small number of times. The rearrangement joins TRBV5-1 to TRBJ2-7; 7 nucleotides align to TRBD1. Trimming took 4 bases from V and 6 from J; bases not matched to a gene: 4. This CDR3 is built from 12 residues. The germline V gene has CDR1 SGHRS and CDR2 YFSETQ. The CDR3 bases are TGCGCCAGCAGCACGGGACAGCGCGAGCAGTACTTC. Its translation is CASSTGQREQYF.

CDR3 residues: CASSLEDRGGYNEQFF. CDR3 nucleotides: TGTGCCAGCAGCTTAGAGGACAGGGGGGGGTACAATGAGCAGTTCTTC. V usage is TRBV7-2 and J usage is TRBJ2-1; 10 nucleotides agree with TRBD1. V lost 1 base, J lost 4 bases, and 4 bases stayed unmatched. The CDR3 contains 16 residues. Germline CDR1 SGHTA, CDR2 FQGNSA.

The table lists this clonotype with many counts. The chain links TRBV12-3 or TRBV12-4 to TRBJ2-5, with a tentative D call TRBD1 (5 bases). The CDR3 spans 14 residues. The ends were cut back, 5 bases at V and 5 bases at J, with 15 bases in the middle. Written as DNA, the CDR3 is TGTGCCAGCAGTCCCCCCGGCAGGGCGGAGACCCAGTACTTC. Its protein product is CASSPPGRAETQYF.

This clonotype has a single count. Relative to the germline gene, one junction end is altered; a read error may explain this. The rearrangement joins TRBV25-1 to TRBJ2-2; 7 nucleotides match TRBD1. The CDR3 sequence is 16 residues long. CDR1 is MGHDK, CDR2 SYGVNS, per germline. In DNA, the CDR3 is TGTGCCGGCACCCTCCCCCCCGGGACAGAAGACCGGGGAGCTGTTTTT. Translation gives CAGTLPPGTEDRGAVF.

This rearrangement joins TRBV18 to TRBJ2-3; 8 bases fit TRBD1. The germline V gene encodes CDR1 KGHSH and CDR2 LQKENI. The CDR3 sequence is 17 residues long. With V trimmed by 0 bases and J by 3 bases, 8 bases remained unmatched. The CDR3 nucleotides are TGTGCCAGCTCACCACCGAGACAGGGGATTAGGACAGATACGCAGTATTTT. Translation gives CASSPPRQGIRTDTQYF.

The chain is built from TRBV2 and TRBJ2-7, with 10 positions matching TRBD2. This CDR3 spans 15 amino acids. After removal of 3 bases from V and 5 bases from J, the junction contained 7 bases not matched to a gene. CDR1 is SNHLY and CDR2 is FYNNEI in the germline V gene. CDR3 nucleotides: TGTGCCAGCAGTGACGTACTAGCGGGGCGCAACGAGCAGTACTTC. Protein: CASSDVLAGRNEQYF. Supplemented by reference TRBV2 and TRBJ2-7, the full variable domain reads EPEVTQTPSHQVTQMGQEVILRCVPISNHLYFYWYRQILGQKVEFLVSFYNNEISEKSEIFDDQFSVERPDGSNFTLKIRSTKLEDSAMYFCASSDVLAGRNEQYFGPGTRLTVT.

A few counts support this clonotype. This clone may be a read error of a much larger clone one base away. V gene TRBV6-1 combines with J gene TRBJ1-2; perhaps TRBD1 as D (6 bases). The CDR3 runs 11 residues. Trimming took off 7 bases at V and 13 bases at J, with 16 bases between the two ends. CDR1 and CDR2 from the germline V gene are MNHNS and SASEGT. This CDR3 is CASTSAGTITF. DNA of the CDR3: TGTGCCAGCACGTCAGCCGGGACAATCACCTTC.

The sample holds many counts of this clonotype. The J gene is TRBJ1-1, the V gene TRBV28; D remains ambiguous. Between the trimmed V and J ends, which lost 5 bases and 3 bases, there was a span of 16 bases. CDR3 length equals 15 residues. Germline lookup yields CDR1 MDHEN and CDR2 SYDVKM. CDR3 DNA sequence: TGTGCCAGCAGTCCCTATCGGACGGTGGACACTGAAGCTTTCTTT. Protein product: CASSPYRTVDTEAFF.

This rearrangement joins TRBV6-5 to TRBJ2-7; D is undetermined. CDR3 length: 13 residues. From germline, CDR1 is MNHEY and CDR2 SVGAGI. Between the trimmed V and J ends, which lost 2 bases and 2 bases, there was a span of 7 bases. CDR3 DNA sequence: TGTGCCAGCAGTTACGGGCCGACCTACGAGCAGTACTTC. Its protein is CASSYGPTYEQYF.

The J gene is TRBJ2-2, the V gene TRBV9; D is unclear. The CDR3 is 12 residues long. Germline-derived CDR1 and CDR2 are SGDLS and YYNGEE. The V gene lost 1 base and the J gene lost 7 bases, with 5 bases spanning the gap. For the CDR3, the DNA is TGTGCCAGCAGCGTAACGGGCGGGGAGCTGTTTTTT. Translated: CASSVTGGELFF.

This clonotype was counted at least ten times. This chain links TRBV20-1 with TRBJ1-1, with D possibly being TRBD1 (5 bases). The CDR3 has 13 residues. Germline V CDR1 and CDR2: DFQATT, SNEGSKA (reference sequence). V lost 3 bases to trimming and J lost 5 bases, with 13 bases between them. The CDR3 spells CSARGLTPTEAFF. For the CDR3, the DNA is TGCAGTGCTAGGGGGCTGACCCCGACTGAAGCTTTCTTT.

This clonotype has at least ten counts. CDR3 coding DNA: TGTGCCAGCAGTTTAGACAGGGGTACGAACACTGAAGCTTTCTTT. It codes for CASSLDRGTNTEAFF. V is TRBV12-3 or TRBV12-4 and J is TRBJ1-1; 7 bases line up with TRBD1. The CDR3 consists of 15 residues. Germline trimming cut 1 base from V and 1 base from J; bases unmatched to any gene: 3.